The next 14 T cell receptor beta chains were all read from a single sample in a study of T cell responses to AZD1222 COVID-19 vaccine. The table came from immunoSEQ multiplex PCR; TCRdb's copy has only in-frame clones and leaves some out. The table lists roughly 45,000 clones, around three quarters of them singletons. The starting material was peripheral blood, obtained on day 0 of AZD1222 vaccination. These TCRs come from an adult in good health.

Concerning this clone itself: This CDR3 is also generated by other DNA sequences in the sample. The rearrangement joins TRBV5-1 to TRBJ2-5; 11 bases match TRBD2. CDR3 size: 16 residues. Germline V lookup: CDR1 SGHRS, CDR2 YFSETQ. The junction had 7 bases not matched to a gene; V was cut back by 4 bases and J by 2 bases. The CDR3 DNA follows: TGCGCCAGCAGCCTGGACGGGACTAGCGGACAAGAGACCCAGTACTTC. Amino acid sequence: CASSLDGTSGQETQYF.

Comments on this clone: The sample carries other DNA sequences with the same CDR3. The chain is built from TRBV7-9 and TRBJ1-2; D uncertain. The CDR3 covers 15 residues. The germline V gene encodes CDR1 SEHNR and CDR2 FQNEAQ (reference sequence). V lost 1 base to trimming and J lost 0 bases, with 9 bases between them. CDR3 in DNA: TGTGCCAGCAGCTTAGGAGAGTTAGCTAACTATGGCTACACCTTC. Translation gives CASSLGELANYGYTF.

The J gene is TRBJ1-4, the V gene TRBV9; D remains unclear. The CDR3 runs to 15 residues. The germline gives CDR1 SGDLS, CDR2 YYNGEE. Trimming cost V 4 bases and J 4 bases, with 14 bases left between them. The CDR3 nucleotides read TGTGCCAGCAGCAGACCCGGGAGCCTTAATGAAAAACTGTTTTTT. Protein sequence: CASSRPGSLNEKLFF.

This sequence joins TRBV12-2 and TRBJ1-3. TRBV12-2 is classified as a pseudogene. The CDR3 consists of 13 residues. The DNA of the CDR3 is TGTGCAAGTCGCTTAGGCGATCGGGACACCATATATTTT. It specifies CASRLGDRDTIYF.

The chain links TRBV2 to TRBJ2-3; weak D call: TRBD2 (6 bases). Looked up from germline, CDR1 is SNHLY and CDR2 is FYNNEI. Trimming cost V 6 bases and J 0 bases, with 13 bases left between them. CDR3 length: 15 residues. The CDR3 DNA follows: TGTGCCAGCAGCTCCGATAGCGGAAGCACAGATACGCAGTATTTT. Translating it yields CASSSDSGSTDTQYF. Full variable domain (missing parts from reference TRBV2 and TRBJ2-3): EPEVTQTPSHQVTQMGQEVILRCVPISNHLYFYWYRQILGQKVEFLVSFYNNEISEKSEIFDDQFSVERPDGSNFTLKIRSTKLEDSAMYFCASSSDSGSTDTQYFGPGTRLTVL.

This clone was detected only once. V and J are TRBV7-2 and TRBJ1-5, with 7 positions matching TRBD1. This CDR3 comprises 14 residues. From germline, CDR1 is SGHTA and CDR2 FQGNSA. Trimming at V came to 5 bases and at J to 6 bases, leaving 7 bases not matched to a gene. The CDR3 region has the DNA TGTGCCAGCAGCCAAGACAGGGTGGCTCAGCCCCAGCATTTT. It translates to CASSQDRVAQPQHF.

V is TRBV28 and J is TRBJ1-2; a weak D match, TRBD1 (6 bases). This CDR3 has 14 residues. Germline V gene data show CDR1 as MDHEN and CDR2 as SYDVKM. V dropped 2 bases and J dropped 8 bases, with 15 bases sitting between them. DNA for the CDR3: TGTGCCAGCAGTTTACGGAAGGGGGGTGGCGGCTACACCTTC. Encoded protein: CASSLRKGGGGYTF.

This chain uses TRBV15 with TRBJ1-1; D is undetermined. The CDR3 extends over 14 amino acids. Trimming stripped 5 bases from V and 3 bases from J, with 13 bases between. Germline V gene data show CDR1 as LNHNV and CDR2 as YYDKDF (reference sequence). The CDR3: CATSRLGRDTEAFF. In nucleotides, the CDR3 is TGTGCCACCAGCCGCCTGGGTCGAGACACTGAAGCTTTCTTT.

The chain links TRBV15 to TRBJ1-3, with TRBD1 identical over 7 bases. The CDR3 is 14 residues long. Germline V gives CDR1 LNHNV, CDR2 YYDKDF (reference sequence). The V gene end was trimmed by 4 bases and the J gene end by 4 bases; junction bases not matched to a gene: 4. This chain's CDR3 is CATSIGTEGNTIYF. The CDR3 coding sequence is TGTGCCACCAGCATTGGGACAGAGGGAAACACCATATATTTT.

The CDR3 sequence is CASRDDIGYGEAFF. The CDR3 DNA sequence: TGTGCCAGCAGGGATGACATTGGATATGGTGAAGCTTTCTTT. The V and J genes are TRBV6-5 and TRBJ1-1; D gene ambiguous. The CDR3 totals 14 residues. Trimming stripped 6 bases from V and 7 bases from J, with 18 bases between. CDR1 is MNHEY, CDR2 SVGAGI, per germline.

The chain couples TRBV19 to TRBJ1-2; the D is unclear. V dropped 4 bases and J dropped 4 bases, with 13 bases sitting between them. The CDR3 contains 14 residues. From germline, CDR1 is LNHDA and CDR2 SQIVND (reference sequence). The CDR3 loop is CASSTARDGYGYTF. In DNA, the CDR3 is TGTGCCAGTAGTACGGCCCGGGATGGCTATGGCTACACCTTC. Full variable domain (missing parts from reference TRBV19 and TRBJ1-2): DGGITQSPKYLFRKEGQNVTLSCEQNLNHDAMYWYRQDPGQGLRLIYYSQIVNDFQKGDIAEGYSVSREKKESFPLTVTSAQKNPTAFYLCASSTARDGYGYTFGSGTRLTVV.

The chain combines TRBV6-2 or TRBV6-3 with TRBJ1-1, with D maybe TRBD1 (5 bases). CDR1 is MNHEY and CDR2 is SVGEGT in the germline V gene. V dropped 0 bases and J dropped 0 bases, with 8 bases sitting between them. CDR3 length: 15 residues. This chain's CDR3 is CASSYSRDLNTEAFF. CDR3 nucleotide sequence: TGTGCCAGCAGTTACTCGAGGGACCTGAACACTGAAGCTTTCTTT.

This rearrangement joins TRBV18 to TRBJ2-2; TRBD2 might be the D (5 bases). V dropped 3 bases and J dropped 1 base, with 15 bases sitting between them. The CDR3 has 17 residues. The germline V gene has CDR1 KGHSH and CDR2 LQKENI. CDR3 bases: TGTGCCAGCTCACCCGTTTTGGGGAGAATGAACACCGGGGAGCTGTTTTTT. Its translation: CASSPVLGRMNTGELFF.

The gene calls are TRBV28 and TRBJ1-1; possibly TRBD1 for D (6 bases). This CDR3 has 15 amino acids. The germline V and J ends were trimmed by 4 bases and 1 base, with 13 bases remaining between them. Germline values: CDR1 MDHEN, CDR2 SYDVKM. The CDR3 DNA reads TGTGCCAGCAGTTCCCCTCAGGGGAGGAACACTGAAGCTTTCTTT. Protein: CASSSPQGRNTEAFF.